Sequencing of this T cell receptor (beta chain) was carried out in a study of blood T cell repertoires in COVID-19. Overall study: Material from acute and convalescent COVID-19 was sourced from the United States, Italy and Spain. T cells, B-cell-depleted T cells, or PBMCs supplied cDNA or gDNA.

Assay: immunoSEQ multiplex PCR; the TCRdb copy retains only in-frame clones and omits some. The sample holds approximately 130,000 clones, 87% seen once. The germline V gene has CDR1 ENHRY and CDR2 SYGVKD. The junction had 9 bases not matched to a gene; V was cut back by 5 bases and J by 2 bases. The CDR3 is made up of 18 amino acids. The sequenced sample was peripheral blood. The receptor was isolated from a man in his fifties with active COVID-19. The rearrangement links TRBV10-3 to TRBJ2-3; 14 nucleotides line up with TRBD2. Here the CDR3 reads CAISPRLAGGKSTDTQYF. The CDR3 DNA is TGTGCCATCAGTCCTCGACTAGCGGGGGGGAAGTCCACAGATACGCAGTATTTT.